A single sample is the source of the 26 T cell receptor beta chains below, sequenced in a study of T-cell memory formation after mild COVID-19. TCRdb processed the 5' RACE reads anew with MiXCR; each CDR3 protein has one entry. The repertoire holds about 350,000 distinct CDR3 sequences, roughly an eighth seen once, with 20% to 25% in the top ten. The material sequenced was PBMCs or a T cell subset sorted from them (not recorded which). The receptors here all came from a man between 18 and 29 years old who had mild COVID-19 (a few samples of this study predate the infection). Cell type and time point are not known.

The chain combines TRBV5-6 with TRBJ2-3; 8 bases are shared with TRBD2. Germline loops: CDR1 SGHDT, CDR2 YYEEEE. The CDR3 is 16 residues long. V shed 1 base and J 1 base; nucleotides not matched to a gene: 5. The CDR3 DNA sequence: TGTGCCAGCAGCTTGCGGGGGGGCGAGGGCACAGATACGCAGTATTTT. Protein product: CASSLRGGEGTDTQYF.

Only a few counts were recorded for this clonotype. The V gene is TRBV4-1, the J gene TRBJ2-3; unclear D gene. The CDR3 loop spans 16 amino acids. CDR1 MGHRA and CDR2 YSYEKL come from the germline V gene. The ends were cut back, 3 bases at V and 3 bases at J, with 16 bases in the middle. As DNA, the CDR3 is TGCGCCAGCAGCCACCTAGGCCAGTGGATAACAGATACGCAGTATTTT. Encoded protein: CASSHLGQWITDTQYF.

The table lists this clonotype with a few counts. The chain has TRBV11-2 and TRBJ2-2; 11 bases line up with TRBD1. Germline V gene lookup returns CDR1 SGHAT and CDR2 FQNNGV. The CDR3 is made up of 17 amino acids. With V trimmed by 5 bases and J by 4 bases, 9 bases remained unmatched. For the CDR3, the DNA is TGTGCCAGCAGCGCGGACAGGGGGCTACTCATCACCGGGGAGCTGTTTTTT. It translates to CASSADRGLLITGELFF.

This clonotype was picked up many times. This chain joins TRBV7-2 and TRBJ2-7, with 9 bases lining up with TRBD1. The CDR3 is 15 residues long. Trimming took 1 base from V and 5 from J; bases not matched to a gene: 6. The germline CDR1 and CDR2 sequences are SGHTA and FQGNSA. As DNA, the CDR3 is TGTGCCAGCAGCTTAGTTGGGGACAGGGCAGACGAGCAGTACTTC. Translated, it gives CASSLVGDRADEQYF.

The gene calls are TRBV4-1 and TRBJ2-1, with D perhaps TRBD1 or TRBD2 (6 bases each). With 0 bases removed from V and 7 bases from J, the gap between germline ends came to 10 bases. The CDR3 is made up of 14 amino acids. CDR1 is MGHRA, CDR2 YSYEKL, per germline. CDR3 in DNA: TGCGCCAGCAGCCAAGAGTGGGGGGCAAATGAGCAGTTCTTC. Translation: CASSQEWGANEQFF.

The chain carries TRBV2 and TRBJ1-6; TRBD1 might be the D (5 bases). Germline V gives CDR1 SNHLY, CDR2 FYNNEI. Trimming shortened V by 8 bases and J by 8 bases, and 16 bases separated the two germline ends. This CDR3 has 14 residues. Here the CDR3 DNA reads TGTGCCAGCCTAATTAGGGGTAGGGATTCACCCCTCCACTTT. Translation gives CASLIRGRDSPLHF.

This clonotype was seen at least ten times. The V gene is TRBV20-1, the J gene TRBJ1-6; D not resolved. V was cut by 1 base and J by 6 bases, with 7 bases left in between. Germline assignment: CDR1 DFQATT and CDR2 SNEGSKA (reference sequence). This CDR3 spans 13 amino acids. The CDR3 nucleotides are TGCAGTGCTAGAGCCGAATTTAATTCACCCCTCCACTTT. Protein: CSARAEFNSPLHF.

This clonotype was seen a few times. J is TRBJ2-1 and V is TRBV3-1; 9 nucleotides line up with TRBD1. CDR1 and CDR2 from the germline V gene are LGHDT and YNNKEL (reference sequence). Losses at the gene ends were 4 bases for V and 2 bases for J; bases not matched to a gene: 3. This CDR3 comprises 15 residues. The CDR3 coding sequence is TGTGCCAGCAGCCGCAGACAGGGGGCCTACAATGAGCAGTTCTTC. Translating gives CASSRRQGAYNEQFF.

V and J are TRBV5-1 and TRBJ2-1; TRBD1 matches at 12 bases. CDR3 size: 17 residues. CDR1 SGHRS and CDR2 YFSETQ come from the germline V gene. Unmatched junction bases numbered 12, after V lost 4 bases and J lost 7 bases. CDR3 residues: CASSPRQGQGARNEQFF. Written as DNA, the CDR3 is TGCGCCAGCAGCCCGCGACAGGGACAGGGGGCGAGGAATGAGCAGTTCTTC.

The chain links TRBV5-1 to TRBJ2-2; 7 nucleotides match TRBD2. Germline trimming cut 6 bases from V and 3 bases from J; bases unmatched to any gene: 14. This CDR3 is 17 amino acids long. Per germline, CDR1 SGHRS and CDR2 YFSETQ. CDR3 protein: CASIPGGGQRDTGELFF. Written as DNA, the CDR3 is TGCGCCAGCATCCCGGGGGGAGGCCAAAGGGACACCGGGGAGCTGTTTTTT.

V and J are TRBV6-5 and TRBJ2-3, with TRBD2 matching over 8 bases. The CDR3 loop spans 15 amino acids. Germline lookup yields CDR1 MNHEY and CDR2 SVGAGI. V lost 3 bases and J lost 0; bases outside the gene matches: 2. The CDR3 here is CASSYSGASTDTQYF. CDR3 nucleotides: TGTGCCAGCAGTTATAGCGGGGCTAGCACAGATACGCAGTATTTT.

The chain employs TRBV20-1 and TRBJ2-1; 10 bases match TRBD2. CDR1 and CDR2 from the germline V gene are DFQATT and SNEGSKA (reference sequence). There are 14 residues in the CDR3. With V trimmed by 6 bases and J by 6 bases, 8 bases remained unmatched. The DNA of the CDR3 is TGCAGTGCCCTCAGGACTAGCGGAATCAATGAGCAGTTCTTC. This gives the protein CSALRTSGINEQFF.

This chain joins TRBV15 and TRBJ1-1; 11 positions agree with TRBD1. Germline CDR1 is LNHNV and CDR2 is YYDKDF (reference sequence). The CDR3 has 15 amino acids. V gave up 1 base and J gave up 5 bases; unmatched junction bases: 3. This chain's CDR3 is CATSRGGTGGTEAFF. Written as DNA, the CDR3 is TGTGCCACCAGCAGAGGGGGGACAGGGGGGACTGAAGCTTTCTTT.

V gene TRBV30 combines with J gene TRBJ2-7, with D unresolved. The CDR3 length is 12 residues. V lost 1 base, J lost 3 bases, and 7 bases lay in between. The germline V gene has CDR1 GTSNPN and CDR2 SVGIG (reference sequence). The CDR3 coding sequence is TGTGCCTGGAGTGGACCGGGCTACGAGCAGTACTTC. The encoded protein is CAWSGPGYEQYF. The full variable domain, its missing parts supplied by reference TRBV30 and TRBJ2-7, is SQTIHQWPATLVQPVGSPLSLECTVEGTSNPNLYWYRQAAGRGLQLLFYSVGIGQISSEVPQNLSASRPQDRQFILSSKKLLLSDSGFYLCAWSGPGYEQYFGPGTRLTVT.

This clonotype has a handful of counts. J is TRBJ1-6 and V is TRBV6-4, with 9 positions matching TRBD1. Germline trimming cut 6 bases from V and 5 bases from J; bases unmatched to any gene: 2. Germline V gives CDR1 MRHNA, CDR2 SNTAGT. The CDR3 extends over 14 amino acids. CDR3 DNA: TGTGCCAGCAGACAGGGGGCGGATAATTCACCCCTCCACTTT. The encoded protein is CASRQGADNSPLHF.

CDR3 sequence reads: CAVYSGGGYTF. CDR3 nucleotide sequence: TGTGCCGTTTATTCAGGGGGAGGCTACACCTTC. The J gene is TRBJ1-2, the V gene TRBV6-6; 7 nucleotides agree with TRBD1. Germline V lookup: CDR1 MNHNY, CDR2 SVGAGI (reference sequence). The junction had 8 bases not matched to a gene; V was cut back by 11 bases and J by 8 bases. The CDR3 contains 11 residues.

This clonotype was seen a handful of times. The rearrangement joins TRBV28 to TRBJ2-1; D gene unclear. The CDR3 has 15 residues. The V gene lost 3 bases and the J gene lost 0 bases, with 9 bases spanning the gap. The germline gives CDR1 MDHEN, CDR2 SYDVKM. The CDR3 protein is CASSLHIASYNEQFF. The CDR3 DNA sequence: TGTGCCAGCAGTTTGCACATAGCCTCCTACAATGAGCAGTTCTTC.

This sequence joins TRBV7-2 and TRBJ2-1, with 7 bases matching TRBD1. The CDR3 spans 15 residues. The germline CDR1 and CDR2 sequences are SGHTA and FQGNSA. After removal of 0 bases from V and 8 bases from J, the junction contained 7 bases not matched to a gene. CDR3 region: CASSLAGTVNHEQFF. The CDR3, as DNA: TGTGCCAGCAGCTTAGCGGGGACAGTGAATCATGAGCAGTTCTTC. The whole variable domain, filled in from reference TRBV7-2 and TRBJ2-1, reads GAGVSQSPSNKVTEKGKDVELRCDPISGHTALYWYRQSLGQGLEFLIYFQGNSAPDKSGLPSDRFSAERTGGSVSTLTIQRTQQEDSAVYLCASSLAGTVNHEQFFGPGTRLTVL.

This clonotype has only a few counts. The chain links TRBV4-2 to TRBJ2-5; TRBD2 matches at 9 bases. Germline V gives CDR1 LGHNA, CDR2 YNFKEQ. The CDR3 is 17 residues long. V lost 3 bases and J lost 2; bases outside the gene matches: 10. CDR3 amino acids: CASSHLLAGGQQETQYF. CDR3 nucleotides: TGTGCCAGCAGCCACCTACTAGCGGGTGGCCAACAAGAGACCCAGTACTTC.

In its sample, this clonotype was seen a few times. The rearrangement links TRBV15 to TRBJ2-2; no clear D. The V gene lost 5 bases and the J gene lost 7 bases, with 11 bases spanning the gap. The CDR3 runs to 13 residues. The germline V gene has CDR1 LNHNV and CDR2 YYDKDF (reference sequence). The CDR3 reads CATSPVGHGELFF. CDR3 nucleotide sequence: TGTGCCACCAGCCCCGTGGGTCACGGGGAGCTGTTTTTT.

The gene calls are TRBV5-4 and TRBJ2-7; no clear D. This CDR3 has 15 amino acids. In germline, CDR1 is SGHNT, CDR2 YYREEE (reference sequence). V shed 4 bases and J shed 0 bases, with 14 bases lying between them. For the CDR3, the DNA is TGTGCCAGCAGCCACCCGACGGTGAGCTCCTACGAGCAGTACTTC. It specifies CASSHPTVSSYEQYF.

This clonotype was counted between two and nine times. The chain uses TRBV6-2 or TRBV6-3 and TRBJ2-2; a weak D match, TRBD2 (6 bases). This CDR3 spans 13 amino acids. V lost 4 bases, J lost 4 bases, and 7 bases lay in between. Germline values: CDR1 MNHEY, CDR2 SVGEGT. CDR3 DNA: TGTGCCAGCAGTTCCGGGGGCACCGGGGAGCTGTTTTTT. Translating it yields CASSSGGTGELFF.

This clonotype has more than one count but fewer than ten. This chain connects TRBV9 to TRBJ1-3; D is uncertain. CDR1 and CDR2 (germline): SGDLS, YYNGEE. V was pared by 3 bases and J by 4 bases, with 5 bases between. The CDR3 is made up of 12 amino acids. The CDR3 nucleotides are TGTGCCAGCAGCGCCCTAGGAAACACCATATATTTT. Translated, it gives CASSALGNTIYF. Combining the CDR3 with reference TRBV9 and TRBJ1-3 gives the whole variable domain DSGVTQTPKHLITATGQRVTLRCSPRSGDLSVYWYQQSLDQGLQFLIQYYNGEERAKGNILERFSAQQFPDLHSELNLSSLELGDSALYFCASSALGNTIYFGEGSWLTVV.

In its sample, this clonotype was seen a few times. The chain carries TRBV28 and TRBJ2-7; D uncertain. V lost 5 bases to trimming and J lost 2 bases, with 13 bases between them. The germline CDR1 and CDR2 sequences are MDHEN and SYDVKM. This CDR3 contains 14 residues. CDR3 residues: CASSLGVGPYEQYV. The CDR3 coding sequence is TGTGCCAGCAGTCTTGGGGTCGGGCCCTACGAGCAGTACGTC.

The V call is TRBV15, the J call TRBJ1-1, with D perhaps matching TRBD1 (5 bases). The CDR3 consists of 15 residues. With 7 bases removed from V and 1 base from J, the gap between germline ends came to 16 bases. CDR1 is LNHNV and CDR2 is YYDKDF in the germline V gene (reference sequence). The CDR3 DNA follows: TGTGCCACCATCGGAGGAAGGGGCTCGAACACTGAAGCTTTCTTT. Protein: CATIGGRGSNTEAFF.

The table lists this clonotype with many counts. The chain uses TRBV6-2 or TRBV6-3 and TRBJ2-5, with D possibly being TRBD2 (6 bases). V dropped 6 bases and J dropped 5 bases, with 16 bases sitting between them. This CDR3 is 14 amino acids long. The germline CDR1 and CDR2 sequences are MNHEY and SVGEGT. CDR3 nucleotide sequence: TGTGCCAGCAGCTACCGGGACTGGTGGGAGACCCAGTACTTC. Protein: CASSYRDWWETQYF.